One and the same sample provided the 5 T cell receptor beta chains below, sequenced in a study of cytomegalovirus exposure and HLA in healthy donors. Amplification used 60 Vbeta primers and 13 Jbeta primers. The method was immunoSEQ multiplex PCR; TCRdb's version includes in-frame clones alone and lacks a portion of them. The repertoire holds roughly 140,000 clones, roughly 78% seen once, with just under 3% in the top ten. Source material: PBMCs. The source of these receptors is a female donor in good health and CMV-seronegative.

The CDR3 DNA follows: TGTGCCAGCAGTTTAGAGGGACAGGGCTCCTACGAGCAGTACTTC. Translating it yields CASSLEGQGSYEQYF. The chain combines TRBV27 with TRBJ2-7, with 9 nucleotides matching TRBD1. Germline CDR1 and CDR2: MNHEY and SMNVEV (reference sequence). The CDR3 has 15 amino acids. Unmatched junction bases numbered 2, after V lost 2 bases and J lost 0 bases.

The chain employs TRBV7-9 and TRBJ1-1, with D possibly matching TRBD1 (5 bases). In germline, CDR1 is SEHNR, CDR2 FQNEAQ (reference sequence). The CDR3 runs to 18 residues. The V gene lost 3 bases and the J gene lost 0 bases, with 20 bases spanning the gap. The CDR3 loop reads CASSLLRPAQALNTEAFF. The CDR3 coding sequence is TGTGCCAGCAGCTTGTTACGGCCGGCACAGGCTTTGAACACTGAAGCTTTCTTT.

The rearrangement links TRBV28 to TRBJ1-3; D unresolved. Germline V gene data show CDR1 as MDHEN and CDR2 as SYDVKM. This CDR3 comprises 12 residues. V dropped 9 bases and J dropped 3 bases, with 9 bases sitting between them. The CDR3: CASEANGNTIYF. In nucleotides, the CDR3 is TGTGCCAGTGAAGCGAATGGAAACACCATATATTTT.

The chain combines TRBV27 with TRBJ2-7, with TRBD1 identical over 11 bases. The CDR3 runs 15 residues. V shed 3 bases and J 5 bases; nucleotides not matched to a gene: 6. Germline V CDR1 and CDR2: MNHEY, SMNVEV (reference sequence). The CDR3 spells CASSLRTGGFDEQYF. The CDR3 DNA follows: TGTGCCAGCAGTTTGAGGACAGGGGGCTTCGACGAGCAGTACTTC.

The chain has TRBV29-1 and TRBJ2-7; TRBD2 is a possible D gene (5 bases). The CDR3 sequence is 13 residues long. Looked up from germline, CDR1 is SQVTM and CDR2 is ANQGSEA. V shed 4 bases and J shed 2 bases, with 12 bases lying between them. In DNA form, the CDR3 reads TGCAGCGTTGGGGAGCGGTTCGCCTACGAGCAGTACTTC. Its protein product is CSVGERFAYEQYF.